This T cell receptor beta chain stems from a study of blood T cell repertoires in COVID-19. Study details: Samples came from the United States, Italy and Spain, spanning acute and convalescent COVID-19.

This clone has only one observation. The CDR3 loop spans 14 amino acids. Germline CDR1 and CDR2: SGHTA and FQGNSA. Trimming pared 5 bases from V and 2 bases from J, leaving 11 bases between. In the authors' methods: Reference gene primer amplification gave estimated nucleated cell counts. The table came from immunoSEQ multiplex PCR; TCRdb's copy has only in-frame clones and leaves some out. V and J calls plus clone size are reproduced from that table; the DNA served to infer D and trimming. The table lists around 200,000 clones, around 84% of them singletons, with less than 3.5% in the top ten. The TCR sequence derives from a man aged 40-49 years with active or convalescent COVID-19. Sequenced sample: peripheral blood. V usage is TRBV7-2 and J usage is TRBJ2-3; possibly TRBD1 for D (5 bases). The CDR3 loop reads CASSRDRDTDTQYF. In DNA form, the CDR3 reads TGTGCCAGCAGCCGCGACAGAGACACAGATACGCAGTATTTT.